The next 12 T cell receptor beta chains were all read from a single sample in a study of OX40 agonist ivuxolimab in advanced cancers. Profiling relied on immunoSEQ multiplex PCR, and the TCRdb table lists in-frame clones only, not all of them. The sample holds nearly 80,000 clones, 70% to 85% seen once. Sequenced material: CD4+ or CD8+ T cells sorted from blood, taken in a trial of the OX40 agonist ivuxolimab. The receptors come from an adult with an advanced solid tumor such as melanoma, head and neck, liver or kidney cancer.

This rearrangement joins TRBV7-9 to TRBJ2-7; unclear D gene. The germline V gene encodes CDR1 SEHNR and CDR2 FQNEAQ (reference sequence). V lost 3 bases and J lost 6, with 9 bases in between. The CDR3 loop spans 12 amino acids. CDR3 in DNA: TGTGCCAGCAGCTTGGGCCCCATCGAGCAGTACTTC. This gives the protein CASSLGPIEQYF.

The gene calls are TRBV2 and TRBJ2-3; no clear D gene. Germline-derived CDR1 and CDR2 are SNHLY and FYNNEI. This CDR3 is built from 15 residues. V was cut by 6 bases and J by 2 bases, with 15 bases left in between. CDR3 nucleotide sequence: TGTGCCAGCAGGGATCAGTCGGGTACCACAGATACGCAGTATTTT. Translated, it gives CASRDQSGTTDTQYF.

The gene calls are TRBV2 and TRBJ2-1; D uncertain. This CDR3 comprises 13 residues. The V end was cut by 8 bases, the J end by 0 bases, with 8 bases between. Germline V gives CDR1 SNHLY, CDR2 FYNNEI. The CDR3 reads CASAPSSYNEQFF. In DNA form, the CDR3 reads TGTGCCAGCGCTCCTAGCTCCTACAATGAGCAGTTCTTC.

A single count supports this clone. The chain employs TRBV28 and TRBJ2-3; 9 bases map to TRBD1. CDR3 length equals 16 residues. Trimming cost V 7 bases and J 3 bases; bases outside gene matches: 11. Germline-derived CDR1 and CDR2 are MDHEN and SYDVKM. In DNA, the CDR3 is TGTGCCAGCAACATACCAACAGGGGGCGCGACAGATACGCAGTATTTT. Amino acid sequence: CASNIPTGGATDTQYF.

This clone was observed a few times. V and J are TRBV2 and TRBJ2-5, with D possibly matching TRBD2 (6 bases). Trimming took 6 bases from V and 5 from J, leaving 7 bases between them. This CDR3 is 11 amino acids long. CDR1 and CDR2 from the germline V gene are SNHLY and FYNNEI. CDR3 nucleotide sequence: TGTGCCAGCAGCCTAGCGGAGACCCAGTACTTC. This encodes CASSLAETQYF.

Only one count was recorded for this clone. This chain joins TRBV4-1 and TRBJ1-4, with 10 nucleotides matching TRBD1. In germline, CDR1 is MGHRA, CDR2 YSYEKL. J was trimmed by 7 bases and V by 2 bases; bases with no gene match: 4. The CDR3 is 15 residues long. The CDR3 spells CASSQWGTGVEKLFF. CDR3 nucleotides: TGCGCCAGCAGCCAATGGGGGACAGGGGTTGAAAAACTGTTTTTT.

CDR3 in DNA: TGTGCCAGCAGCTTCGGACTAGCGGGATTAGATACGCAGTATTTT. This translates into CASSFGLAGLDTQYF. This sequence joins TRBV7-3 and TRBJ2-3; 12 bases are a match to TRBD2. V trimming: 3 bases; J trimming: 5 bases; junction bases outside the gene matches: 3. This CDR3 spans 15 amino acids. Germline values: CDR1 SGHTA, CDR2 FQGTGA.

The chain carries TRBV11-3 and TRBJ2-2; D is unresolved. CDR3 length equals 15 residues. The germline gives CDR1 SGHNT, CDR2 YENEEA. The V end was cut by 5 bases, the J end by 1 base, with 11 bases between. The CDR3 loop is CASSPARGNTGELFF. CDR3 sequence (DNA): TGTGCCAGCAGCCCCGCCCGCGGGAACACCGGGGAGCTGTTTTTT.

This clone was picked up a small number of times. The rearrangement links TRBV6-1 to TRBJ1-5; 7 bases are shared with TRBD1. The CDR3 loop spans 13 amino acids. Germline V gene sequence: CDR1 MNHNS, CDR2 SASEGT. Losses at the gene ends were 6 bases for V and 4 bases for J; bases not matched to a gene: 3. Written as DNA, the CDR3 is TGTGCCAGCAGGGGACAGACGAATCAGCCCCAGCATTTT. This codes for CASRGQTNQPQHF.

This sequence joins TRBV4-1 and TRBJ2-3; possibly TRBD1 for D (5 bases). CDR1 MGHRA and CDR2 YSYEKL come from the germline V gene. The CDR3 extends over 13 amino acids. V lost 6 bases and J 4 bases, leaving 11 bases between the germline ends. In nucleotides, the CDR3 is TGCGCCAGCAGGCAGGGTAAGGCAGATACGCAGTATTTT. Residues: CASRQGKADTQYF.

This clone was recorded a few times. The gene calls are TRBV4-1 and TRBJ1-2, with D possibly matching TRBD1 (5 bases). This CDR3 spans 15 amino acids. The germline V gene has CDR1 MGHRA and CDR2 YSYEKL. V was cut by 3 bases and J by 7 bases, with 18 bases left in between. The CDR3 nucleotides are TGCGCCAGCAGCCACGTAGGGACGGGACGGTCTGGCTACACCTTC. Residues: CASSHVGTGRSGYTF.

This clone has more than one count but fewer than ten. The V gene is TRBV19, the J gene TRBJ2-7, with TRBD1 identical over 12 bases. The CDR3 consists of 17 residues. The V and J ends lost 5 bases and 6 bases, in that order; junction bases with no gene match: 14. CDR1 and CDR2 from the germline V gene are LNHDA and SQIVND (reference sequence). This chain's CDR3 is CASSPQSMGQGAGEQYF. The CDR3 DNA reads as TGTGCCAGTAGTCCCCAAAGTATGGGACAGGGGGCAGGCGAGCAGTACTTC.